A selection of T cell receptor beta chains follows, all from one sample in a study of blood T cell repertoires in COVID-19. The data were produced by immunoSEQ multiplex PCR, yet TCRdb's version contains in-frame clones alone and is incomplete. This sample has a few hundred thousand clones, with 70% to 90% found just once. The sequencing sample was made of peripheral blood. The receptors come from a woman aged 60 to 75 with COVID-19, enrolled during active disease. The CDR3 runs from the conserved cysteine through the conserved F or W. Expanded clones get a size class; other rows say once, few or many, or leave the size out.

clone_size,j_call,v_call,cdr3_aa
NA,TRBJ2-4,TRBV5-4,CASRRGQGAKNIQYF
NA,TRBJ1-1,TRBV7-3,CASSLQGAYTEAFF
NA,TRBJ1-3,TRBV4-3,CASSQDGGQGGNTIYF
NA,TRBJ2-1,TRBV9,CASSVSGGLRNEQFF
NA,TRBJ2-7,TRBV5-6,CASSLAQGFPYEQYF
NA,TRBJ1-1,TRBV7-9,CASSFSGTTNTEAFF
NA,TRBJ1-2,TRBV21-1,CASSNHQGADYGYTF
NA,TRBJ1-2,TRBV5-4,CASSRKQGDYGYTF
NA,TRBJ2-3,TRBV7-2,CASSGRTSGGLTDTQYF
few,TRBJ1-5,TRBV2,CASSEIREQPQHF
NA,TRBJ1-6,TRBV5-1,CASSTSGGRDSPLHF
NA,TRBJ2-2,TRBV2,CASSPSGGFTGELFF
NA,TRBJ1-2,TRBV10-3,CAISVTGGANYGYTF
NA,TRBJ2-1,TRBV11-3,CASSSGTSGVYNEQFF
many,TRBJ1-1,TRBV7-9,CATSIQQENTEAFF
NA,TRBJ2-1,TRBV9,CASSSRQTQETRYNEQFF
NA,TRBJ2-5,TRBV9,CASSARDRIQETQYF
NA,TRBJ1-5,TRBV15,CATSRAPRLSQPQHF
NA,TRBJ2-5,TRBV4-1,CASSQAAGSQQETQYF
NA,TRBJ1-1,TRBV11-2,CASSLMVANTEAFF